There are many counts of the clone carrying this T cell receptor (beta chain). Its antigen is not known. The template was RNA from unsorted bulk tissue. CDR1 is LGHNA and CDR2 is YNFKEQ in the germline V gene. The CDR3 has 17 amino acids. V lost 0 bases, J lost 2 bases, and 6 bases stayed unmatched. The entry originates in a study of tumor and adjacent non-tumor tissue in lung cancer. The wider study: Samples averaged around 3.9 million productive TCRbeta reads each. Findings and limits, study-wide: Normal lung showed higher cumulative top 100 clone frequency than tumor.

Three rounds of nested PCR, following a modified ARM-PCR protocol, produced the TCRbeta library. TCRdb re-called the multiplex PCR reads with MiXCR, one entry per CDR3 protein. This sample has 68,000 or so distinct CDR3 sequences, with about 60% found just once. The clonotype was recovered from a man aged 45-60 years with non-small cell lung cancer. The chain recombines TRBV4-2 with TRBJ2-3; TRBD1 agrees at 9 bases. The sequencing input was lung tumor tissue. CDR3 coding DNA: TGTGCCAGCAGCCAAGAGGGACAGGGAGGCTACACAGATACGCAGTATTTT. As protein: CASSQEGQGGYTDTQYF.